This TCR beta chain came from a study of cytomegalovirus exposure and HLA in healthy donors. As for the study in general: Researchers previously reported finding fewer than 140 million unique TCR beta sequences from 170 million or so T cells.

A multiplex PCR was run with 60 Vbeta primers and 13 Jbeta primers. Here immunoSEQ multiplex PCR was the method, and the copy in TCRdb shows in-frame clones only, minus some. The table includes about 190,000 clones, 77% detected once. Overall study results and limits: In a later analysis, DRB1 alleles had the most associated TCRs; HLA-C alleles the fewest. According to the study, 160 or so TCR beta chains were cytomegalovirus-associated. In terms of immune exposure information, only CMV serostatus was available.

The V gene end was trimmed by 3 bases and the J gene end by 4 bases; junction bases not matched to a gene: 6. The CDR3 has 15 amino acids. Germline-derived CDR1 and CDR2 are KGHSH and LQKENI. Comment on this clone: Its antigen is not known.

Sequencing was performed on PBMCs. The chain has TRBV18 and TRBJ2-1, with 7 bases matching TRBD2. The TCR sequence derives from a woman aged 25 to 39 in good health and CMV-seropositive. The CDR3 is CASSPGMGGYNEQFF. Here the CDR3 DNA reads TGTGCCAGCTCACCGGGCATGGGGGGGTACAATGAGCAGTTCTTC.